This T cell receptor beta chain was obtained from a study of cytomegalovirus exposure and HLA in healthy donors. General study findings and limits: Presence/absence analysis assumed near-uniform sequencing depth across donors. Solely CMV serostatus was available to characterize immune exposure. The study carried out a later analysis of TCR beta sequences. It associated about 15,000 of them with specific HLA alleles at a false discovery rate of 0.05. The authors enumerated 150 to 200 TCR beta chains as linked to cytomegalovirus.

With respect to this clone: Its antigen is still unknown.

CDR1 is SGHNT, CDR2 YYREEE, per germline (reference sequence). The CDR3 contains 14 residues. The V and J ends lost 2 bases and 4 bases respectively, with 13 bases between them. Amplification used 60 Vbeta primers and 13 Jbeta primers. Sequenced by immunoSEQ multiplex PCR; TCRdb stores in-frame clones only, minus some. The table lists approximately 130,000 clones, 85% to 90% of them singletons. The sequence was obtained from a woman aged 25 to 39 in good health and CMV-seropositive. Sequencing was performed on PBMCs. This chain links TRBV5-4 with TRBJ2-7; D perhaps matches TRBD2 (6 bases). CDR3 sequence: CASSLGGALYEQYF. Written as DNA, the CDR3 is TGTGCCAGCAGCTTAGGCGGGGCCCTGTACGAGCAGTACTTC.